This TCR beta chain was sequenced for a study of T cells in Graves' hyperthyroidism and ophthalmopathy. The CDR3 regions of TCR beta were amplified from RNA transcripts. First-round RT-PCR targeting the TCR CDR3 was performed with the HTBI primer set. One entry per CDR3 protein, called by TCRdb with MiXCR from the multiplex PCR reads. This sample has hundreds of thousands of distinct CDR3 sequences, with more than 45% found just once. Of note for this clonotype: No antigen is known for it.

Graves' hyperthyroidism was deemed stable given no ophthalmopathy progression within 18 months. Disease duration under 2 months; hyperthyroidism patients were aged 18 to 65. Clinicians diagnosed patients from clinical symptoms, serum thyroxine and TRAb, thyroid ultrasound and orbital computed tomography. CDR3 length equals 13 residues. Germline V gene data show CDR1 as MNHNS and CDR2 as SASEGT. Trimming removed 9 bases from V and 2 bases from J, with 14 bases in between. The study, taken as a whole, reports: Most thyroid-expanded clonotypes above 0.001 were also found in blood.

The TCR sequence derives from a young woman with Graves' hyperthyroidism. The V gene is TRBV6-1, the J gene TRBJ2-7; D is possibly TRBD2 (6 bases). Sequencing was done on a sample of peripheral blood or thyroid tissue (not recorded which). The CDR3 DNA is TGTGCCAGTGGGAGGTCTGCGCCCTACGAGCAGTACTTC. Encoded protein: CASGRSAPYEQYF.